The T cell receptor (beta chain) described here comes from a study of T cell changes during pregnancy in multiple sclerosis. The assay was immunoSEQ multiplex PCR, and TCRdb's table has in-frame clones only and misses some. The sample holds about 46,000 clones; roughly 90% are singletons and the top ten take 2.5% to 3%. Trimming removed 4 bases at V and 2 bases at J, with 15 bases between. Germline V CDR1 and CDR2: MNHEY, SMNVEV (reference sequence). This CDR3 region has 16 residues. This receptor was obtained from a female donor with multiple sclerosis, enrolled in a pregnancy study. The genes are TRBV27 and TRBJ1-5; D perhaps matches TRBD1 (5 bases). This sample comprised CD8+ T cells from peripheral blood mononuclear cells, obtained in the second trimester of pregnancy. This chain's CDR3 is CASSSGTFGGNQPQHF. The CDR3 coding sequence is TGTGCCAGCAGTTCCGGGACTTTCGGAGGCAATCAGCCCCAGCATTTT.